These T cell receptor beta chains were read from a single sample in a study of blood T cell repertoires in COVID-19. TCRdb's table, derived via immunoSEQ multiplex PCR, lists solely in-frame clones and lacks some. The sample yields 200,000 to 250,000 clones, approximately 88% seen once. The sequenced material came from PBMCs or T cells enriched from blood (not recorded which). The receptor set was obtained from a woman in her twenties or thirties who had been exposed to COVID-19. Each CDR3 is given with its conserved first and last residue. A D gene is named only where the DNA matches it firmly. For some rows the clone size is stated as once, few or many, or as a class when expanded; others skip it.

>TRBJ2-1|TRBV13|TRBD2|NA
TGTGCCAGCAGACGGGGGGGCTCCTACAATGAGCAGTTCTTC
CASRRGGSYNEQFF
>TRBJ1-4|TRBV7-9|NA|NA
TGTGCCAGCAGCTTACGACAGGTTAAAAATGAAAAACTGTTTTTT
CASSLRQVKNEKLFF
>TRBJ2-5|TRBV6-5|NA|NA
TGTGCCAGCAGTTACTCGGGTGGGCTCCAAGAGACCCAGTACTTC
CASSYSGGLQETQYF
>TRBJ1-1|TRBV18|NA|NA
TGTGCCAGCTCACCACCCCTGCGGACTGAAGCTTTCTTT
CASSPPLRTEAFF
>TRBJ1-5|TRBV5-4|NA|NA
TGTGCCAGCAGCTTGGACATGGATCAGCCCCAGCATTTT
CASSLDMDQPQHF
>TRBJ2-7|TRBV9|TRBD2|NA
TGTGCCAGCAGCCCTGGGACTAGCAGATACTACGAGCAGTACTTC
CASSPGTSRYYEQYF
>TRBJ1-2|TRBV19|NA|NA
TGTGCCAGTAGTCGGCGCGGAAGAATCTATGGCTACACCTTC
CASSRRGRIYGYTF
>TRBJ1-1|TRBV16|NA|NA
TGTGCCAGCAGCCCAGGTTCGGGGTTCACTGAAGCTTTCTTT
CASSPGSGFTEAFF
>TRBJ1-1|TRBV5-4|NA|NA
TGTGCCAGCAGCTTGAGGAGGGTGAACACTGAAGCTTTCTTT
CASSLRRVNTEAFF
>TRBJ1-2|TRBV5-1|NA|NA
TGCGCCAGCAGCCCCAACAGAGCAAACTATGGCTACACCTTC
CASSPNRANYGYTF
>TRBJ1-3|TRBV9|TRBD1|NA
TGTGCCAGCAGCGGGGGACAGAGCTCTGGAAACACCATATATTTT
CASSGGQSSGNTIYF
>TRBJ1-1|TRBV7-9|TRBD1|NA
TGTGCCAGCAGCTTAGCCCGGGACAGGGCGTCAGCTTTCTTT
CASSLARDRASAFF
>TRBJ1-2|TRBV7-9|TRBD1|NA
TGTGCCAGCAGCCGGACAGGCCACTATGGCTACACCTTC
CASSRTGHYGYTF
>TRBJ1-5|TRBV10-3|TRBD1|NA
TGTGCCATCGGGCTGACAGGGGATAGCAATCAGCCCCAGCATTTT
CAIGLTGDSNQPQHF
>TRBJ1-2|TRBV24-1|NA|NA
TGTGCCACCAGTGACCCCCGGGGCTACACCTTC
CATSDPRGYTF
>TRBJ2-7|TRBV11-2|NA|NA
TGTGCCAGCAGCTTAGGGAGGACCGACGAGCAGTACTTC
CASSLGRTDEQYF
>TRBJ1-1|TRBV11-3|NA|NA
TGTGCCAGCAGCTTCGCGACGACAGGCGGAAGGCCTGAAGCTTTCTTT
CASSFATTGGRPEAFF
>TRBJ2-2|TRBV2|NA|NA
TGTGCCAGCTACCGACTCGGGGAAAGTACCGGGGAGCTGTTTTTT
CASYRLGESTGELFF
>TRBJ1-6|TRBV5-1|NA|NA
TGCGCCAGCAGCTTGGGTCCCCAAGAGGATTCACCCCTCCACTTT
CASSLGPQEDSPLHF
>TRBJ1-1|TRBV5-5|TRBD1|NA
TGTGCCAGCAGCTCCTCAGGGGGTAGAGCTTTCTTT
CASSSSGGRAFF
>TRBJ1-1|TRBV6-5|TRBD1|once
TGTGCCAGCAGTAAACACACAGGGGGTGACACTGAAGCTTTCTTT
CASSKHTGGDTEAFF
>TRBJ2-1|TRBV20-1|NA|NA
TGCAGTGCTAGAAAGCTCTATGAGCAGTTCTTC
CSARKLYEQFF
>TRBJ1-3|TRBV18|NA|few
TGTGCCAGCTCACCATCCGCCTCGCGGGCTGGAAACACCATATATTTT
CASSPSASRAGNTIYF
>TRBJ2-7|TRBV4-1|NA|NA
TGCGCCAGCAGCCAAGATCCGGGGAGCTACGAGCAGTACTTC
CASSQDPGSYEQYF
>TRBJ1-5|TRBV7-2|NA|NA
TGTGCCAGCAGCTTACTTTCTCGGGGTAATCAGCCCCAGCATTTT
CASSLLSRGNQPQHF
>TRBJ2-7|TRBV30|NA|NA
TGTGCCGGCAACAGGGAAGGCCTTAGGGAGCAGTACTTC
CAGNREGLREQYF
>TRBJ2-5|TRBV7-2|NA|once
TGTGCCAGCAGCAGCGACACAGGGAGACAAGAGACCCAGTACTTC
CASSSDTGRQETQYF
>TRBJ2-1|TRBV7-6|TRBD2|NA
TGTGCCAGCAGCTTAGTTGGCGGGAGGGACTACAATGAGCAGTTCTTC
CASSLVGGRDYNEQFF
>TRBJ1-1|TRBV2|TRBD1|NA
TGTGCCAGCAGTGGAGGGGGCGCGGAAGCTTTCTTT
CASSGGGAEAFF
>TRBJ2-4|TRBV7-2|TRBD2|NA
TGTGCCAGCAGCTTTACTAGCGGGACGATCATTCAGTACTTC
CASSFTSGTIIQYF
>TRBJ2-7|TRBV3-1/TRBV3-2|NA|once
TGTGCCAGCAGCCAAGCCGGGAGCACCTACGAGCAGTACTTC
CASSQAGSTYEQYF
>TRBJ2-7|TRBV4-1|NA|NA
TGCGCCAGCAGCCAAGAACGGGTAGAGGGGAGGTACGAGCAGTACTTC
CASSQERVEGRYEQYF
>TRBJ1-6|TRBV5-1|TRBD1|NA
TGCGCCAGCAGCTTAAACAGGGGACATAATTCACCCCTCCACTTT
CASSLNRGHNSPLHF
>TRBJ2-7|TRBV4-1|TRBD2|NA
TGCGCCAGCAGCCAGACTAGCGGGAGAGCGGTCGGCTACGAGCAGTACTTC
CASSQTSGRAVGYEQYF
>TRBJ2-7|TRBV3-1/TRBV3-2|TRBD2|NA
TGTGCCAGCAGCCAAGGGATTATAGCGGGAGTACACGAGCAGTACTTC
CASSQGIIAGVHEQYF
>TRBJ2-7|TRBV6-5|NA|NA
TGTGCCAGCAGGGAGGACCTATACGAGCAGTACTTC
CASREDLYEQYF
>TRBJ2-5|TRBV10-3|TRBD2|NA
TGTGCCATCAGTGGGGTGACTAGCGGGAATCGAATTGGAGAGACCCAGTACTTC
CAISGVTSGNRIGETQYF
>TRBJ2-4|TRBV5-1|NA|NA
TGCGCCAGCAGCGAGCCCCGTGGAAACATTCAGTACTTC
CASSEPRGNIQYF
>TRBJ2-5|TRBV6-5|NA|NA
TGTGCCAGCAGTTACTCGGTATATGGGGACTCAACTCCATACTTC
CASSYSVYGDSTPYF
>TRBJ1-4|TRBV6-5|TRBD1|NA
TGTGCCAGCAGTACCCCAGGGGGCGGGCAACTGTTTTTT
CASSTPGGGQLFF
>TRBJ1-6|TRBV19|NA|NA
TGTGCCAGTAGTATCGGCGGATCGAATTCACCCCTCCACTTT
CASSIGGSNSPLHF
>TRBJ1-1|TRBV5-4|NA|NA
TGTGCCAGCAGCTTGGAACCGCGGAACACTGAAGCTTTCTTT
CASSLEPRNTEAFF
>TRBJ2-5|TRBV19|NA|NA
TGTGCCACCAGAAATAGCGGAGCTGGGGAGACCCAGTACTTC
CATRNSGAGETQYF
>TRBJ1-6|TRBV5-1|TRBD1|NA
TGCGCCAGCAGCCCCCGGGGCAGGGGGCGATCACCCCTCCACTTT
CASSPRGRGRSPLHF
>TRBJ1-3|TRBV7-3|TRBD1|once
TGTGCCAGCAGCCACACAGGACAGGGCGCCTTTGATCCACTCTCTGGAAACACCATATATTTT
CASSHTGQGAFDPLSGNTIYF
>TRBJ1-1|TRBV3-1/TRBV3-2|TRBD1|NA
TGTGCCAGCAGCCATACAGGGGGCACTGAAGCTTTCTTT
CASSHTGGTEAFF
>TRBJ1-2|TRBV5-1|TRBD1|few
TGCGCCAGCAGTCTCGGACAGGGGGCTTGGGGCTACACCTTC
CASSLGQGAWGYTF
>TRBJ2-1|TRBV19|NA|NA
TGTGCCAGTAGTATATCCCCCATCTCCTACAATGAGCAGTTCTTC
CASSISPISYNEQFF
>TRBJ2-1|TRBV4-2|TRBD2|NA
TGTGCCAGCAGCCCCGTCTTGAAGCGGGAGGTTCAAGAGCAGTTCTTC
CASSPVLKREVQEQFF
>TRBJ2-7|TRBV2|TRBD1|NA
TGTGCCAGCAGCCCCGGGACAGGGGTCTACGAGCAGTACTTC
CASSPGTGVYEQYF
>TRBJ2-1|TRBV2|TRBD2|once
TGTGCCAGCAAACGACTAGCGGGGGGGGTGTACAATGAGCAGTTCTTC
CASKRLAGGVYNEQFF
>TRBJ1-4|TRBV4-1|NA|NA
TGCGCCAGCAGCCCTAATCCGCAGGATGAAAAACTGTTTTTT
CASSPNPQDEKLFF
>TRBJ2-5|TRBV2|NA|NA
TGTGCCAGCAGATCCGGGGGAGAGACCCAGTACTTC
CASRSGGETQYF
>TRBJ1-4|TRBV19|NA|NA
TGTGCCAGTAGTACTATAGATGCAACTAATGAAAAACTGTTTTTT
CASSTIDATNEKLFF
>TRBJ1-1|TRBV11-1|TRBD1|NA
TGTGCCAGCAGCTTATGGGGACAGGGGAACACTGAAGCTTTCTTT
CASSLWGQGNTEAFF
>TRBJ2-7|TRBV18|TRBD1|once
TGTGCCAGCTCACCAAACCTTTGGGACAGGGGAAGAAAAGAGCAGTACTTC
CASSPNLWDRGRKEQYF